A selection of T cell receptor beta chains follows, all from one sample in a study of cytomegalovirus exposure and HLA in healthy donors. Data came from immunoSEQ multiplex PCR; TCRdb stores just in-frame clones and leaves some out. The sample holds 100,000 to 150,000 clones; around 72% are singletons and the top ten take approximately 1.8%. The sample was PBMCs. Every receptor here comes from a woman aged 40 to 50 in good health and CMV-seronegative. CDR3s include the opening cysteine and the closing phenylalanine or tryptophan. The D gene is left open where the match is weak. Part of the rows lack a size; the others show once, few, many or a class for expanded clones.

TRBD2	TRBJ2-7	TRBV7-6	once	CASSLELADEQYF	TGTGCCAGCAGCTTAGAGCTAGCGGACGAGCAGTACTTC
TRBD1	TRBJ2-7	TRBV2	NA	CASSTRDRAYEQYF	TGTGCCAGCAGTACCCGGGACAGGGCGTACGAGCAGTACTTC
TRBD1	TRBJ2-3	TRBV27	NA	CASTDRERTDTQYF	TGTGCCAGCACGGACAGGGAACGGACAGATACGCAGTATTTT
TRBD1	TRBJ2-1	TRBV15	NA	CATSRDSPGQGGDEQFF	TGTGCCACCAGCAGAGATTCGCCAGGACAGGGGGGCGATGAGCAGTTCTTC
TRBD1	TRBJ2-7	TRBV29-1	NA	CSVKTGAFGEQYF	TGCAGCGTTAAAACAGGGGCCTTTGGCGAGCAGTACTTC
TRBD1	TRBJ1-5	TRBV7-2	NA	CASSLQGAEPQHF	TGTGCCAGCAGCTTACAGGGGGCAGAGCCCCAGCATTTT
NA	TRBJ2-7	TRBV13	NA	CASSYGDSYEQYF	TGTGCCAGCAGCTACGGGGACTCCTACGAGCAGTACTTC
NA	TRBJ1-5	TRBV7-6	few	CASSSSGHLSNQPQHF	TGTGCCAGCAGCTCCTCAGGACACCTAAGCAATCAGCCCCAGCATTTT
TRBD2	TRBJ2-3	TRBV2	NA	CASSEEASGVPLRTDTQYF	TGTGCCAGCAGTGAAGAAGCTAGCGGGGTACCCTTACGCACAGATACGCAGTATTTT
TRBD2	TRBJ2-2	TRBV9	NA	CASSTQGAGGFTGELFF	TGTGCCAGCAGCACCCAAGGGGCGGGAGGGTTTACCGGGGAGCTGTTTTTT
NA	TRBJ1-5	TRBV2	NA	CASSAGGPPNQPQHF	TGTGCCAGCAGTGCAGGAGGACCCCCGAATCAGCCCCAGCATTTT
NA	TRBJ2-1	TRBV19	NA	CASLPPGQDEQFF	TGTGCCAGCCTACCTCCGGGACAAGATGAGCAGTTCTTC
NA	TRBJ2-7	TRBV27	NA	CASRLGARASSYEQYF	TGTGCCAGCCGCCTGGGGGCGCGGGCAAGCTCCTACGAGCAGTACTTC
NA	TRBJ2-5	TRBV6-7	NA	CASSYRVTQETQYF	TGTGCCAGCAGTTACAGAGTAACCCAAGAGACCCAGTACTTC
NA	TRBJ2-3	TRBV30	NA	CAWSRSDTQYF	TGTGCCTGGAGTCGTTCAGATACGCAGTATTTT
TRBD1	TRBJ1-5	TRBV27	NA	CASSLYGGTAHSNQPQHF	TGTGCCAGCAGTTTATATGGCGGGACAGCACATAGCAATCAGCCCCAGCATTTT
NA	TRBJ2-3	TRBV7-2	NA	CASSFLKDTQYF	TGTGCCAGCAGCTTTCTAAAAGATACGCAGTATTTT
NA	TRBJ2-7	TRBV18	once	CASMGAASYEQYF	TGTGCCAGCATGGGGGCAGCCTCCTACGAGCAGTACTTC
TRBD2	TRBJ2-3	TRBV28	once	CASSLVGRTSGTDTQYF	TGTGCCAGCAGCCTCGTGGGGAGGACTAGCGGCACAGATACGCAGTATTTT
TRBD2	TRBJ2-1	TRBV28	NA	CASRSGGPSEQFF	TGTGCCAGCAGGTCGGGGGGGCCGAGTGAGCAGTTCTTC
TRBD1	TRBJ2-7	TRBV30	once	CAWSPAPGDSGYEQYF	TGTGCCTGGAGCCCAGCGCCCGGGGACAGTGGTTACGAGCAGTACTTC
TRBD1	TRBJ2-7	TRBV30	NA	CAWSVGTGIYEQYF	TGTGCCTGGAGTGTCGGGACAGGGATCTACGAGCAGTACTTC
TRBD2	TRBJ2-1	TRBV2	NA	CASSGLADPYNEQFF	TGTGCCAGCAGCGGACTAGCGGACCCCTACAATGAGCAGTTCTTC
TRBD2	TRBJ2-7	TRBV7-9	once	CASSEVAGSYEQYF	TGTGCCAGCAGCGAGGTAGCGGGCTCCTACGAGCAGTACTTC
TRBD1	TRBJ2-7	TRBV19	NA	CASSSRDSSYEQYF	TGTGCCAGTAGTAGCAGGGACAGTTCCTACGAGCAGTACTTC
NA	TRBJ2-3	TRBV28	few	CASSLFGLALNADTQYF	TGTGCCAGCAGTTTATTTGGTCTAGCGCTGAACGCAGATACGCAGTATTTT
NA	TRBJ2-2	TRBV19	NA	CASSREGGTNTGELFF	TGTGCCAGTAGTAGAGAAGGGGGAACGAACACCGGGGAGCTGTTTTTT
NA	TRBJ2-2	TRBV7-6	NA	CASSPGATAAGELFF	TGTGCCAGCAGTCCTGGGGCGACAGCCGCCGGGGAGCTGTTTTTT
NA	TRBJ1-2	TRBV29-1	NA	CSVDRVGGYTF	TGCAGCGTTGACAGGGTGGGAGGCTACACCTTC
NA	TRBJ1-5	TRBV7-5	NA	CVRSSGGTGSNQPQHF	TGTGTCAGAAGCTCAGGGGGGACAGGGAGCAATCAGCCCCAGCATTTT
TRBD1	TRBJ1-2	TRBV5-4	NA	CASSLDGTGAGVGYTF	TGTGCCAGCAGCTTAGACGGGACAGGGGCAGGGGTAGGCTACACCTTC
TRBD2	TRBJ2-5	TRBV9	NA	CASSVGTSGYSTQETQYF	TGTGCCAGCAGCGTAGGGACTAGCGGGTACTCAACCCAAGAGACCCAGTACTTC
TRBD1	TRBJ1-5	TRBV2	NA	CASAYQTGANQPQHF	TGTGCCAGCGCCTACCAAACAGGGGCAAATCAGCCCCAGCATTTT
NA	TRBJ2-7	TRBV7-9	once	CASSSISYEQYF	TGTGCCAGCAGCTCCATTTCCTACGAGCAGTACTTC
TRBD1	TRBJ1-1	TRBV29-1	NA	CSVPGQRNTEAFF	TGCAGCGTCCCGGGACAGAGGAACACTGAAGCTTTCTTT
NA	TRBJ1-2	TRBV9	NA	CASSVGSDSHYGYTF	TGTGCCAGCAGCGTAGGGTCGGACTCCCACTATGGCTACACCTTC
NA	TRBJ2-1	TRBV6-6	NA	CASSLEYEQFF	TGTGCCAGCAGCCTAGAATATGAGCAGTTCTTC
NA	TRBJ1-6	TRBV9	NA	CASSVEHTGSNSPLHF	TGTGCCAGCAGCGTAGAGCATACAGGTTCGAATTCACCCCTCCACTTT
TRBD1	TRBJ1-1	TRBV5-1	once	CASTEGAVAHTEAFF	TGCGCCAGCACCGAGGGGGCGGTGGCTCACACTGAAGCTTTCTTT
TRBD1	TRBJ1-1	TRBV7-2	few	CASSPAQTGFGEAFF	TGTGCCAGCAGCCCAGCTCAGACAGGGTTTGGTGAAGCTTTCTTT
TRBD1	TRBJ1-6	TRBV18	NA	CASPPRQGADNSPLHF	TGTGCCAGCCCACCGCGACAGGGGGCGGACAATTCACCCCTCCACTTT
NA	TRBJ2-5	TRBV10-3	NA	CAIRSDNQETQYF	TGTGCCATCAGGTCGGACAACCAAGAGACCCAGTACTTC
TRBD2	TRBJ2-1	TRBV7-2	NA	CASSLETHIGLAAYNEQFF	TGTGCCAGCAGCTTAGAAACGCATATAGGACTAGCGGCGTACAATGAGCAGTTCTTC
TRBD2	TRBJ2-5	TRBV5-1	NA	CASTLAGGPQETQYF	TGCGCCAGCACCTTAGCGGGGGGGCCTCAAGAGACCCAGTACTTC
NA	TRBJ1-5	TRBV28	NA	CASSGARVGQPQHF	TGTGCCAGCAGTGGGGCCAGGGTAGGTCAGCCCCAGCATTTT
TRBD1	TRBJ2-2	TRBV5-4	NA	CASRLTGTGVTGELFF	TGTGCCAGCAGGCTGACCGGGACAGGGGTGACCGGGGAGCTGTTTTTT
TRBD1	TRBJ2-4	TRBV9	once	CASSGGQGYSQYF	TGTGCCAGCAGCGGGGGACAGGGATACAGTCAGTACTTC
TRBD1	TRBJ1-1	TRBV11-1	few	CASSLTGGLSEAFF	TGTGCCAGCAGCTTGACAGGGGGCCTTTCTGAAGCTTTCTTT
NA	TRBJ2-5	TRBV6-5	NA	CASSYSSPPETQYF	TGTGCCAGCAGTTACTCGAGTCCCCCGGAGACCCAGTACTTC